This paragraph covers one TCR beta chain sequence. Other DNA sequences in this specimen translate into the identical CDR3. The sample belongs to a study of technical replicates of blood from a few donors. The CDR3 runs 15 residues. V gave up 0 bases and J gave up 2 bases; unmatched junction bases: 0. Germline V gene data show CDR1 as SGHTA and CDR2 as FQGNSA. TCRdb's table, derived via immunoSEQ multiplex PCR, lists solely in-frame clones and lacks some. In the table there are more than 60,000 clones, about 92% of which are singletons. The chain is built from TRBV7-2 and TRBJ1-5; TRBD1 agrees at 8 bases. Sequences were obtained from T cells isolated from PBMCs. The TCR comes from a human donor in good health. The CDR3 sequence is CASSLAGQGNQPQHF. The CDR3 DNA reads TGTGCCAGCAGCTTAGCGGGACAGGGCAATCAGCCCCAGCATTTT.